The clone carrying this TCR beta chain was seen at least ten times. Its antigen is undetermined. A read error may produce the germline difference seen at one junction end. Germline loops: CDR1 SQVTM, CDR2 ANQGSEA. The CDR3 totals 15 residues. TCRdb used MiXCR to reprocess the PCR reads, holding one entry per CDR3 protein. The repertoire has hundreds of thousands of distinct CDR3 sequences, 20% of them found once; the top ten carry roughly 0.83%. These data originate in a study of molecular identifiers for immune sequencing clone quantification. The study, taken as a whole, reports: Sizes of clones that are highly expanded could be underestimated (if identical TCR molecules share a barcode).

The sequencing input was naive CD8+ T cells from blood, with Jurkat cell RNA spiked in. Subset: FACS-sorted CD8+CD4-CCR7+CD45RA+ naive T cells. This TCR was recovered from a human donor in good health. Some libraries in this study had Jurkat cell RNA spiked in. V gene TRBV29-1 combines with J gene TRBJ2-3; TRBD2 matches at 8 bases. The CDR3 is CSGESSGGPADTQYF. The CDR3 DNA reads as TGCAGCGGTGAATCGTCGGGGGGGCCAGCTGATACGCAGTATTTT.